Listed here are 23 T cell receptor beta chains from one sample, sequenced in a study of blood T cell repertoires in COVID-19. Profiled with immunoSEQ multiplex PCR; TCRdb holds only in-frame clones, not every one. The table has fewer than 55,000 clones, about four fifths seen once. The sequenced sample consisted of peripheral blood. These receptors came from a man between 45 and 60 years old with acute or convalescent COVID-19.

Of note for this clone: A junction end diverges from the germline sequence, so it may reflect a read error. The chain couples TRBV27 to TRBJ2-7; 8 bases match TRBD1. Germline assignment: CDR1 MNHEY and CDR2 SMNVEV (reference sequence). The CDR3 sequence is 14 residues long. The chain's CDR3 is CANSLGQGPYEQYF. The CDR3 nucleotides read TGTGCCAACAGTCTTGGACAGGGCCCCTACGAGCAGTACTTC.

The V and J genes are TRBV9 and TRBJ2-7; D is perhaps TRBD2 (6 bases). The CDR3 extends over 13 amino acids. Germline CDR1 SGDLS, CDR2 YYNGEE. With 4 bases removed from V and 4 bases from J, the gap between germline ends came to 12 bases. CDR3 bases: TGTGCCAGCAGCCCTCCGGGGGATTACGAGCAGTACTTC. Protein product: CASSPPGDYEQYF.

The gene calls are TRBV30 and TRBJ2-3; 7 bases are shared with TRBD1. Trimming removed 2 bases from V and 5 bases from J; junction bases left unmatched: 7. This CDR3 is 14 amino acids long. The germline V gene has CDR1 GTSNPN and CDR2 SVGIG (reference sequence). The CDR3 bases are TGTGCCTGGAGTCCTGGACAGGCGGGAGATACGCAGTATTTT. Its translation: CAWSPGQAGDTQYF.

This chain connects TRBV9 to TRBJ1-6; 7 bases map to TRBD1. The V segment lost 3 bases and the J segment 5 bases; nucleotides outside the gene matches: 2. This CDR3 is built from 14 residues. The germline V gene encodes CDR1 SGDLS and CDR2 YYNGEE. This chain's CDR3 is CASSEGANNSPLHF. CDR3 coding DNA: TGTGCCAGCAGCGAGGGGGCAAATAATTCACCCCTCCACTTT.

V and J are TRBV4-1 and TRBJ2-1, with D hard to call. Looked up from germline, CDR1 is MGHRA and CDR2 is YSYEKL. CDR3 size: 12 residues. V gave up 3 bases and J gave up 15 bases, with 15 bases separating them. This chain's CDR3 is CASSHEAGPGFF. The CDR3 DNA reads TGCGCCAGCAGCCATGAGGCCGGCCCGGGGTTCTTC.

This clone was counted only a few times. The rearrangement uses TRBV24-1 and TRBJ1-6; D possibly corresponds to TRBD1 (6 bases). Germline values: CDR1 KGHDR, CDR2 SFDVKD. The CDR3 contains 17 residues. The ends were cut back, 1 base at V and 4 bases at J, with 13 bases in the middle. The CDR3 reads CATSDFWGPVYNSPLHF. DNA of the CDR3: TGTGCCACCAGTGATTTCTGGGGGCCAGTGTATAATTCACCCCTCCACTTT.

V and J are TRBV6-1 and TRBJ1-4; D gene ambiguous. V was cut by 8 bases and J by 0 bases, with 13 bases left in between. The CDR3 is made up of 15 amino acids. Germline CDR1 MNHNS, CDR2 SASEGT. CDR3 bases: TGTGCCAGCGTAGAGGACTATACAACTAATGAAAAACTGTTTTTT. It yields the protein CASVEDYTTNEKLFF.

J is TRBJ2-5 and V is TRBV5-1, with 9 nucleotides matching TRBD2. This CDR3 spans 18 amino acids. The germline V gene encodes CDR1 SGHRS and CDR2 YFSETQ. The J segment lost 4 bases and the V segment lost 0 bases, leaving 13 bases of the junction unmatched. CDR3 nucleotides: TGCGCCAGCAGCTTGGCCCCGCGAGGCGGGGGGGCCCCAGAGACCCAGTACTTC. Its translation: CASSLAPRGGGAPETQYF. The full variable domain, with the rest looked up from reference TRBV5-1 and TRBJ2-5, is KAGVTQTPRYLIKTRGQQVTLSCSPISGHRSVSWYQQTPGQGLQFLFEYFSETQRNKGNFPGRFSGRQFSNSRSEMNVSTLELGDSALYLCASSLAPRGGGAPETQYFGPGTRLLVL.

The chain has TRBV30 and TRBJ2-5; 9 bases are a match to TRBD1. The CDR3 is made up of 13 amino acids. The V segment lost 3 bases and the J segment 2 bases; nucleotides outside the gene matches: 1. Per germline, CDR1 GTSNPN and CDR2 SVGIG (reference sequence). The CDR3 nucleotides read TGTGCCTGGAGGGGGACAGGGCAAGAGACCCAGTACTTC. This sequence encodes CAWRGTGQETQYF.

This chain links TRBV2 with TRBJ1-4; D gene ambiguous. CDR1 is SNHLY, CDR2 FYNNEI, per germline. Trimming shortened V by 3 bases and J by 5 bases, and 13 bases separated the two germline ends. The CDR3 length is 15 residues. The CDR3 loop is CASSEIRGLNEKLFF. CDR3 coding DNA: TGTGCCAGCAGTGAGATTAGAGGCCTAAATGAAAAACTGTTTTTT.

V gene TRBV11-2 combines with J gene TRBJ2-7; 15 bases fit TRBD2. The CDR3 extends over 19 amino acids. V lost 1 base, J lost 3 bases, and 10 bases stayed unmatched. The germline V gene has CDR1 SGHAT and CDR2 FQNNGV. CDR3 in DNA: TGTGCCAGCAGCTTAGTCGGGACTAGCGGGAGGAGGGGGGACTACGAGCAGTACTTC. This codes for CASSLVGTSGRRGDYEQYF.

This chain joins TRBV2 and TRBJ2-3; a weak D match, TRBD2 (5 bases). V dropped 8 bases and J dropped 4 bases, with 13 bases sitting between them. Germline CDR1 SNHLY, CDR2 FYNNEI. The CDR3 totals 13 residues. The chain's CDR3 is CASGAGTADTQYF. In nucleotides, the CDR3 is TGTGCCAGCGGCGCGGGTACGGCAGATACGCAGTATTTT.

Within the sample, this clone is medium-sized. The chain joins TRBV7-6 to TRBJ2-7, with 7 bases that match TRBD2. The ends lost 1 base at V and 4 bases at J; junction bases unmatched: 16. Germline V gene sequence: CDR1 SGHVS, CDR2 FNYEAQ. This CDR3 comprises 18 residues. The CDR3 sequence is CASSLETGRLADLYEQYF. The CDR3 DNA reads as TGTGCCAGCAGCTTAGAGACTGGTAGGCTAGCGGACCTTTACGAGCAGTACTTC.

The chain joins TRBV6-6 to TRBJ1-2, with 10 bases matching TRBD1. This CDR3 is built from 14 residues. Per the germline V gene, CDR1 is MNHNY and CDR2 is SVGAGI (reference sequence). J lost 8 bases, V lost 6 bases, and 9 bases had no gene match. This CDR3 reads CASRPGQGLRGYTF. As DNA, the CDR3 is TGTGCCAGCAGGCCGGGACAGGGGCTAAGAGGCTACACCTTC.

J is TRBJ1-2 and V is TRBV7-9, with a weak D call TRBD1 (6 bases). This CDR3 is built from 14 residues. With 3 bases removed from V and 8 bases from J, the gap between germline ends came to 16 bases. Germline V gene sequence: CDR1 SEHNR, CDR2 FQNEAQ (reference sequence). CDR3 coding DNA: TGTGCCAGCAGCTTTGAGGGACACATGGGGGGCTACACCTTC. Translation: CASSFEGHMGGYTF.

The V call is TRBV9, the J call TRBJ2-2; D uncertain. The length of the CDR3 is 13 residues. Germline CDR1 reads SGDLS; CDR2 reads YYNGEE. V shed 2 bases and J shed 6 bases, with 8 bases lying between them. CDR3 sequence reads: CASSVDQAGELFF. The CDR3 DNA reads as TGTGCCAGCAGCGTCGACCAGGCCGGGGAGCTGTTTTTT.

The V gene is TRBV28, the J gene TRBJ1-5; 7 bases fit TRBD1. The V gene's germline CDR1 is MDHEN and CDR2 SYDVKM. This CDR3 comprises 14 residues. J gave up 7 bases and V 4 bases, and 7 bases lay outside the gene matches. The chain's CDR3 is CASSSRQGQQPQHF. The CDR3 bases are TGTGCCAGCAGTTCACGACAGGGACAGCAGCCCCAGCATTTT.

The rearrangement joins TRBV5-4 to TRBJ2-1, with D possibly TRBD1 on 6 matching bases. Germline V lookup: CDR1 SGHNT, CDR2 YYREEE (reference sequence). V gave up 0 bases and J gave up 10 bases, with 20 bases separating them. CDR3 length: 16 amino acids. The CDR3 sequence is CASSLDLGTTAWEQFF. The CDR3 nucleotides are TGTGCCAGCAGCTTGGACCTAGGGACAACAGCATGGGAGCAGTTCTTC.

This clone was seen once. CDR3 sequence: CASSSRQGSNSPLHF. CDR3 sequence (DNA): TGCGCCAGCAGCTCCAGACAGGGAAGTAATTCACCCCTCCACTTT. V usage is TRBV5-1 and J usage is TRBJ1-6; 7 nucleotides agree with TRBD1. V trimming: 3 bases; J trimming: 6 bases; junction bases outside the gene matches: 6. The CDR3 is 15 residues long. Germline CDR1 SGHRS, CDR2 YFSETQ.

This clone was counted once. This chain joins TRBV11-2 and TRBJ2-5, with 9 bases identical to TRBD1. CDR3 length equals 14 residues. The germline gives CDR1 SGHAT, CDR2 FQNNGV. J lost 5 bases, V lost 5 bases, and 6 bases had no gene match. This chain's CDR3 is CASSATGGGETQYF. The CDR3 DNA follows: TGTGCCAGCAGCGCAACAGGGGGCGGTGAGACCCAGTACTTC. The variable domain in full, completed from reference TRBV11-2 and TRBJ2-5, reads EAGVAQSPRYKIIEKRQSVAFWCNPISGHATLYWYQQILGQGPKLLIQFQNNGVVDDSQLPKDRFSAERLKGVDSTLKIQPAKLEDSAVYLCASSATGGGETQYFGPGTRLLVL.

Here the CDR3 reads CASSPGDDQPQHF. The CDR3, as DNA: TGTGCCAGCAGCCCAGGGGACGATCAGCCCCAGCATTTT. The genes are TRBV6-5 and TRBJ1-5; weak D call: TRBD1 (6 bases). The CDR3 is 13 residues long. Deletions cut 6 bases from V and 5 bases from J, with 11 bases between. Germline V gene sequence: CDR1 MNHEY, CDR2 SVGAGI.

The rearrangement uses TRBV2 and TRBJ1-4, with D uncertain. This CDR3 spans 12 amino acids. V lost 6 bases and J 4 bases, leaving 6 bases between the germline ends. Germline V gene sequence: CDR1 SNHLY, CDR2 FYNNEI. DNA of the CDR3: TGTGCCAGCAGAGAGGGTAATGAAAAACTGTTTTTT. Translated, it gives CASREGNEKLFF.

The chain's CDR3 is CASSLTGDSTQGEQYF. DNA of the CDR3: TGTGCCAGCAGCTTAACGGGGGACTCCACCCAAGGGGAGCAGTACTTC. This chain uses TRBV7-3 with TRBJ2-7; the D gene is possibly TRBD2 (6 bases). Trimming cost V 0 bases and J 7 bases, with 19 bases left between them. CDR1 and CDR2 (germline): SGHTA, FQGTGA. The CDR3 has 16 amino acids. Full variable domain (outside the CDR3, taken from reference TRBV7-3 and TRBJ2-7): GAGVSQTPSNKVTEKGKYVELRCDPISGHTALYWYRQSLGQGPEFLIYFQGTGAADDSGLPNDRFFAVRPEGSVSTLKIQRTERGDSAVYLCASSLTGDSTQGEQYFGPGTRLTVT.